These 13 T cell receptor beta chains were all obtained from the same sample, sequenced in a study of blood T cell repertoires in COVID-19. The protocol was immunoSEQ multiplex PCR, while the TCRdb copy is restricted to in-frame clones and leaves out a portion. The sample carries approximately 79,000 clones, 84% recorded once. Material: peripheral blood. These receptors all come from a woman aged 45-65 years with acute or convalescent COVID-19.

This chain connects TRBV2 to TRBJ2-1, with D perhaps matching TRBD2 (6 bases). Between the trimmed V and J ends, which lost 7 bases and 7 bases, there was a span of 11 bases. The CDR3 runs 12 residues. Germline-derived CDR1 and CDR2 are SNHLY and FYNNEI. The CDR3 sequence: CASNLGRNEQFF. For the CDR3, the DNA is TGTGCCAGCAACCTGGGGAGGAATGAGCAGTTCTTC. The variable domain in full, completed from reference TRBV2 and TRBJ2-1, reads EPEVTQTPSHQVTQMGQEVILRCVPISNHLYFYWYRQILGQKVEFLVSFYNNEISEKSEIFDDQFSVERPDGSNFTLKIRSTKLEDSAMYFCASNLGRNEQFFGPGTRLTVL.

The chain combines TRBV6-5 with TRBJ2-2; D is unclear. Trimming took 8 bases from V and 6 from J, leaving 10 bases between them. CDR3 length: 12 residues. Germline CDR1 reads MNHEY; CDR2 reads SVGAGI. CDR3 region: CASALVAGELFF. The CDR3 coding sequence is TGTGCCAGCGCCCTAGTCGCCGGGGAGCTGTTTTTT.

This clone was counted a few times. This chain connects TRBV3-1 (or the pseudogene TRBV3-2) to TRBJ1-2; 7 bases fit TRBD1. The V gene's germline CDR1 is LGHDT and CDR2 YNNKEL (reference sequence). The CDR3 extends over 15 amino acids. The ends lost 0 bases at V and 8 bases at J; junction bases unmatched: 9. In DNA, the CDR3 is TGTGCCAGCAGCCAAGACCCCTCCGTGACAGGGGGCTACACCTTC. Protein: CASSQDPSVTGGYTF.

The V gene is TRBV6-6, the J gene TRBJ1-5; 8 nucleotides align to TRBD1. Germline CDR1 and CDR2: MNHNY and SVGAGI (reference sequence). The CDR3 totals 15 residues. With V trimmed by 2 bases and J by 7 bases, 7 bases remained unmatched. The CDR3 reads CASSYLTGGEQPQHF. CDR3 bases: TGTGCCAGCAGTTACCTTACAGGGGGGGAACAGCCCCAGCATTTT.

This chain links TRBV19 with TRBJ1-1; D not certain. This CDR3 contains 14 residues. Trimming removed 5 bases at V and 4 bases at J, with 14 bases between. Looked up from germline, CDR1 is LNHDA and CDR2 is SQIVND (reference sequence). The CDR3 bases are TGTGCCAGTAGTGACTCTTCCCGGAGCACTGAAGCTTTCTTT. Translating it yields CASSDSSRSTEAFF.

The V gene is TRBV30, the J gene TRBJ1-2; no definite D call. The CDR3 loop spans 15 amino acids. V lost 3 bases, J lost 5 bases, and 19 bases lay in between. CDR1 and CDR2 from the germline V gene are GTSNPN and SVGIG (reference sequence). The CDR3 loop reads CAWSPIALSPYGYTF. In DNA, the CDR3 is TGTGCCTGGAGCCCCATCGCCCTATCCCCTTATGGCTACACCTTC.

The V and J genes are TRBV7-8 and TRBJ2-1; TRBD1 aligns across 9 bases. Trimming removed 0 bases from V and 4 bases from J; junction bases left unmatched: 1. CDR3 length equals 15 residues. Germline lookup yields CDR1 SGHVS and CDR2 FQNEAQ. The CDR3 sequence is CASSLAGQGYNEQFF. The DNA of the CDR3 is TGTGCCAGCAGCTTAGCGGGACAGGGTTACAATGAGCAGTTCTTC.

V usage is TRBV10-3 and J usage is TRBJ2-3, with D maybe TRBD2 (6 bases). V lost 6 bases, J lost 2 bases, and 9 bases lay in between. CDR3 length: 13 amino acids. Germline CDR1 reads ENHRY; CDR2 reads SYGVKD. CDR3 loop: CAIRDYNTDTQYF. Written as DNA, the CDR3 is TGTGCCATCAGGGACTATAACACAGATACGCAGTATTTT.

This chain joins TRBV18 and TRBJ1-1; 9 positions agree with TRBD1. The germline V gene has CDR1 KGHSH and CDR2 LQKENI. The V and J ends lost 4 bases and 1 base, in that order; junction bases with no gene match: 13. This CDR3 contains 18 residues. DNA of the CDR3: TGTGCCAGCTCACTCCTTGTCCCGGGACAGGGATGGAACACTGAAGCTTTCTTT. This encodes CASSLLVPGQGWNTEAFF.

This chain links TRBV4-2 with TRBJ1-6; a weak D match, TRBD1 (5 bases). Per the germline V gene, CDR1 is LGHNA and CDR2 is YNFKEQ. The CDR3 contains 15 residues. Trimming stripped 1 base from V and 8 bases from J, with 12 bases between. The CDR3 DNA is TGTGCCAGCAGCCAAGGGGGCAGGGTGGATTCACCCCTCCACTTT. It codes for CASSQGGRVDSPLHF.

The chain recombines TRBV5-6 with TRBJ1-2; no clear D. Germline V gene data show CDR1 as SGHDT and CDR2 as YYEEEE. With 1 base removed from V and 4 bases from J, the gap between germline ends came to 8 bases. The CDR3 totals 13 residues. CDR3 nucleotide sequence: TGTGCCAGCAGCTTGAACGGACTCTATGGCTACACCTTC. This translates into CASSLNGLYGYTF.

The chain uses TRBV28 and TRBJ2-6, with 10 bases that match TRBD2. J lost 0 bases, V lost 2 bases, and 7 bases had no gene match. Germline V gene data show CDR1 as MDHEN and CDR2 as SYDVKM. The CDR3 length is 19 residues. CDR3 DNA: TGTGCCAGCAGTTTAGGGCGGACTAGCGGTTTCTCTGGGGCCAACGTCCTGACTTTC. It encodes CASSLGRTSGFSGANVLTF.

CDR3 loop: CASSHQGQGVRYTF. The CDR3 bases are TGTGCCAGCAGCCACCAGGGACAGGGCGTTCGCTACACCTTC. The chain links TRBV14 to TRBJ1-2; TRBD1 aligns across 9 bases. This CDR3 is 14 amino acids long. Germline assignment: CDR1 SGHDN and CDR2 FVKESK. V lost 3 bases, J lost 9 bases, and 8 bases stayed unmatched.